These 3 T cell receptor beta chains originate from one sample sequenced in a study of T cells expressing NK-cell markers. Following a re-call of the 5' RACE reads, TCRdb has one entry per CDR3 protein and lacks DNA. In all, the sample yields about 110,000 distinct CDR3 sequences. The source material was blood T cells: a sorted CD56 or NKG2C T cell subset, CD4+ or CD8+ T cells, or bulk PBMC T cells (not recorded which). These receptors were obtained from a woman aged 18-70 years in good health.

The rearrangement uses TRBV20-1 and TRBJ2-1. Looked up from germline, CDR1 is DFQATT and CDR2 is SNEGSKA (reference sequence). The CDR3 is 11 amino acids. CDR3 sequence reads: CRADAGNEQFF.

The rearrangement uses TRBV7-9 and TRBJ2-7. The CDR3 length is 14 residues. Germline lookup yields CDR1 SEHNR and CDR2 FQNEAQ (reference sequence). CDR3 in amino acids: CASSFLESSYEQYF. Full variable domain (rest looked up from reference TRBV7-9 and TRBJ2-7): DTGVSQNPRHKITKRGQNVTFRCDPISEHNRLYWYRQTLGQGPEFLTYFQNEAQLEKSRLLSDRFSAERPKGSFSTLEIQRTEQGDSAMYLCASSFLESSYEQYFGPGTRLTVT.

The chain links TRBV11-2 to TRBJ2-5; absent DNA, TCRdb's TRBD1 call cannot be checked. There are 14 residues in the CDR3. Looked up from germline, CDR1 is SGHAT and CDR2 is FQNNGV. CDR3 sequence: CASSSETGRETQYF.